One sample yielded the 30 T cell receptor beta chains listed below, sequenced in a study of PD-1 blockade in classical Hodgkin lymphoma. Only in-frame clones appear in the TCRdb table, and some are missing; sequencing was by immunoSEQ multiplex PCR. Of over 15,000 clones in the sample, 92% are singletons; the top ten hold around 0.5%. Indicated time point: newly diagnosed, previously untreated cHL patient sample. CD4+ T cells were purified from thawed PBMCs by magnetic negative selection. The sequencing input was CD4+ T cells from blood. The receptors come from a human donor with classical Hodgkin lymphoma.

For the CDR3, the DNA is TGTGCCAGCAGCCCCCTGGGACAGGGGAATAGCAATCAGCCCCAGCATTTT. Its translation: CASSPLGQGNSNQPQHF. V usage is TRBV4-2 and J usage is TRBJ1-5; TRBD1 agrees at 10 bases. Germline trimming cut 4 bases from V and 0 bases from J; bases unmatched to any gene: 6. This CDR3 comprises 17 residues. CDR1 and CDR2 (germline): LGHNA, YNFKEQ.

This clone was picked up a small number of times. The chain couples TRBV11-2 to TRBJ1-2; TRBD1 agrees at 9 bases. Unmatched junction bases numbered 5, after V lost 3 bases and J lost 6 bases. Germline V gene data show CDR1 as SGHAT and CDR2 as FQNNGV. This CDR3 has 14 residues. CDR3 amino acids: CASSLDRGPNGYTF. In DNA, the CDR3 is TGTGCCAGCAGCTTGGACAGGGGTCCAAATGGCTACACCTTC.

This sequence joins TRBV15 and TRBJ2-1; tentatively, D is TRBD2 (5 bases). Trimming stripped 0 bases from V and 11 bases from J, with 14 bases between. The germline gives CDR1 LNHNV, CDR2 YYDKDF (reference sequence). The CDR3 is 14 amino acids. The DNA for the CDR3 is TGTGCCACCAGCAGAGATCGGGGAAGAACTAAGCAGTTCTTC. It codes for CATSRDRGRTKQFF.

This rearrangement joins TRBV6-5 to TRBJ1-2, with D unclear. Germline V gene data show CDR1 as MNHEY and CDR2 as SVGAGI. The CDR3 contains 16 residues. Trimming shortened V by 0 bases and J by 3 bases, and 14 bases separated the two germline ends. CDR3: CASSYSIIGSDYGYTF. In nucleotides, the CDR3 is TGTGCCAGCAGTTACTCGATTATAGGGTCGGACTATGGCTACACCTTC.

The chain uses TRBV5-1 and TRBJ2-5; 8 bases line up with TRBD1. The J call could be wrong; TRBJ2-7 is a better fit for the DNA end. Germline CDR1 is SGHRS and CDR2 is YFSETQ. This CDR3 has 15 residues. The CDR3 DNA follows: TGCGCCAGCAGCTTGGGCACAGGGGGAACCTACGAGCAGTACTTC. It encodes CASSLGTGGTYEQYF.

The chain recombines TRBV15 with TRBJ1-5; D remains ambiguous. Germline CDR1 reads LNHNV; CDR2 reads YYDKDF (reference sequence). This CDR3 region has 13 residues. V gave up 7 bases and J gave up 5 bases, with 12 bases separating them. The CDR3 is CATTPRRDQPQHF. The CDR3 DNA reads TGTGCCACCACCCCCCGGAGGGATCAGCCCCAGCATTTT.

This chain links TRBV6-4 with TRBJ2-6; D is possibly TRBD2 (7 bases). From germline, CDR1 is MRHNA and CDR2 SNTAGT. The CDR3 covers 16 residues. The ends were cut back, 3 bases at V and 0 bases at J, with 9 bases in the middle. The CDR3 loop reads CASSEGGGSGANVLTF. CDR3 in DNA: TGTGCCAGCAGTGAAGGGGGGGGCTCTGGGGCCAACGTCCTGACTTTC.

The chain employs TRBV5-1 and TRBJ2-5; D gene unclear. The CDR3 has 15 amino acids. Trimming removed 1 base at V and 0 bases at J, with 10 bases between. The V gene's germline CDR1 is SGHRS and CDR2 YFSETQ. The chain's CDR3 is CASSLFGRYQETQYF. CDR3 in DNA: TGCGCCAGCAGCTTGTTTGGACGGTACCAAGAGACCCAGTACTTC.

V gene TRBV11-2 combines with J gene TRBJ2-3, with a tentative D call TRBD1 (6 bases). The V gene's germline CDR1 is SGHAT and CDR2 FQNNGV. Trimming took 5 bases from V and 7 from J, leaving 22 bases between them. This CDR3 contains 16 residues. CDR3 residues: CASSPVGQPAVYTQYF. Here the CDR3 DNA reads TGTGCCAGCAGCCCAGTCGGACAGCCGGCTGTGTATACGCAGTATTTT. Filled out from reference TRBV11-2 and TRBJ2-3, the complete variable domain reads EAGVAQSPRYKIIEKRQSVAFWCNPISGHATLYWYQQILGQGPKLLIQFQNNGVVDDSQLPKDRFSAERLKGVDSTLKIQPAKLEDSAVYLCASSPVGQPAVYTQYFGPGTRLTVL.

The CDR3 region has the DNA TGTGCCAGCAGCAAAGTCCCGGATACGCAGTATTTT. Translating gives CASSKVPDTQYF. The rearrangement joins TRBV21-1 to TRBJ2-3; the table names TRBD2, a call not compared with the DNA. TRBV21-1 is classified as a pseudogene. This CDR3 has 12 residues.

The CDR3 DNA reads TGTGCCAGCAGCAGAGCGGGTGACAGGGAGCAGTACTTC. This encodes CASSRAGDREQYF. The gene calls are TRBV6-5 and TRBJ2-7, with D perhaps TRBD1 or TRBD2 (6 bases each). Trimming took off 6 bases at V and 7 bases at J, with 16 bases between the two ends. The V gene's germline CDR1 is MNHEY and CDR2 SVGAGI. This CDR3 has 13 amino acids.

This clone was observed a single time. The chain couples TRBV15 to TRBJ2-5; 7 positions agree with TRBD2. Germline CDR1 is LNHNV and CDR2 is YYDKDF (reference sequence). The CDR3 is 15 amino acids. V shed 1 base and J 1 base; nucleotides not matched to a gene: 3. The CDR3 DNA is TGTGCCACCAGCAGAGCCGGGGGGTTCCAAGAGACCCAGTACTTC. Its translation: CATSRAGGFQETQYF. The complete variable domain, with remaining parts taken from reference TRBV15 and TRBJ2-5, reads DAMVIQNPRYQVTQFGKPVTLSCSQTLNHNVMYWYQQKSSQAPKLLFHYYDKDFNNEADTPDNFQSRRPNTSFCFLDIRSPGLGDTAMYLCATSRAGGFQETQYFGPGTRLLVL.

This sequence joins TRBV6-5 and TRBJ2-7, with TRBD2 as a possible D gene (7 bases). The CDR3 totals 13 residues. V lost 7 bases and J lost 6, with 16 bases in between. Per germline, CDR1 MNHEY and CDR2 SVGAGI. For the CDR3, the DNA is TGTGCCAGCAAATTCGGGGAGGGGGGCGAGCAGTACTTC. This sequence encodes CASKFGEGGEQYF.

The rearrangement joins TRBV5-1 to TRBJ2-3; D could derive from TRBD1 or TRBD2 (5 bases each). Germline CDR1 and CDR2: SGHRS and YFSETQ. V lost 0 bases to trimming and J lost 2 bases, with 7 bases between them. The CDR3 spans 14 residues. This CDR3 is CASSLEGTTDTQYF. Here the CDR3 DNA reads TGCGCCAGCAGCTTGGAGGGGACCACAGATACGCAGTATTTT.

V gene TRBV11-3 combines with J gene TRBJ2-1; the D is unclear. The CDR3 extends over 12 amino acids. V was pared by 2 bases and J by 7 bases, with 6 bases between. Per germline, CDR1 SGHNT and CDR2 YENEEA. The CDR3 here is CASSLTANEQFF. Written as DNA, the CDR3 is TGTGCCAGCAGCTTAACAGCAAATGAGCAGTTCTTC.

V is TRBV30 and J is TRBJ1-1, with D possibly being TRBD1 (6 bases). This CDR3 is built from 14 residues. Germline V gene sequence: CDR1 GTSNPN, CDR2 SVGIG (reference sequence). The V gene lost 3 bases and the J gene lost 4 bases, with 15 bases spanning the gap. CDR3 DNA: TGTGCCTGGAGACTTGGGGGGCGGGGCACTGAAGCTTTCTTT. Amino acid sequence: CAWRLGGRGTEAFF.

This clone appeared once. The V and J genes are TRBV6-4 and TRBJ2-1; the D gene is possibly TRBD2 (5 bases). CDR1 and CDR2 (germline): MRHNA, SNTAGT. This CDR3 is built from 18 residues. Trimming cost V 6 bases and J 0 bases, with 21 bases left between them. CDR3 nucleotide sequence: TGTGCCAGCAGCCACCAGAGTGGCGGGCTCAGCTCCTACAATGAGCAGTTCTTC. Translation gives CASSHQSGGLSSYNEQFF.

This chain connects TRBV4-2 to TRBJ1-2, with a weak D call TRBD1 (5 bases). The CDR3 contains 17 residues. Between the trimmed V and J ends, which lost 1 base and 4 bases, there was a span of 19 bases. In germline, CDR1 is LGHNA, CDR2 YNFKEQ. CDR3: CASSQVRGGRVGYGYTF. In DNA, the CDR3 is TGTGCCAGCAGCCAAGTGAGGGGTGGAAGGGTCGGCTATGGCTACACCTTC.

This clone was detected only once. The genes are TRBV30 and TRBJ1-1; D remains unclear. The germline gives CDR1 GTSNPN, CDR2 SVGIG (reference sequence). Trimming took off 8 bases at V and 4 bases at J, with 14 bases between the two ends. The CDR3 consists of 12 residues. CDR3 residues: CAGGRVITEAFF. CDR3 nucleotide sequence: TGTGCCGGAGGGAGGGTAATCACTGAAGCTTTCTTT.

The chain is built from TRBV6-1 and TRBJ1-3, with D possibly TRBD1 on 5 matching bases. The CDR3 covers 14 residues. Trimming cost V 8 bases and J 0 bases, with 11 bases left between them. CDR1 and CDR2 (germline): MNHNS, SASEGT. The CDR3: CASFQQGSGNTIYF. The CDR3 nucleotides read TGTGCCAGCTTTCAGCAGGGCTCTGGAAACACCATATATTTT.

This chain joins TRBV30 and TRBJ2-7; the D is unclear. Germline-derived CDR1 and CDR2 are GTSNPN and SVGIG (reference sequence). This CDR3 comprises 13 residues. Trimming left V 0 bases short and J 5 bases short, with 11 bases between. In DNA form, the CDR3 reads TGTGCCTGGAGTGTTCGATTAATCGACGAGCAGTACTTC. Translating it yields CAWSVRLIDEQYF.

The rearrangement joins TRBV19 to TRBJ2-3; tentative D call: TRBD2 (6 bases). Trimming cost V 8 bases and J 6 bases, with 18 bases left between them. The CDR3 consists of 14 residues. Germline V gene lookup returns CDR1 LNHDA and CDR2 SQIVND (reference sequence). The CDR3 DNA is TGTGCCAGTGGGGGGAGCGCAGTTTTGGATACGCAGTATTTT. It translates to CASGGSAVLDTQYF.

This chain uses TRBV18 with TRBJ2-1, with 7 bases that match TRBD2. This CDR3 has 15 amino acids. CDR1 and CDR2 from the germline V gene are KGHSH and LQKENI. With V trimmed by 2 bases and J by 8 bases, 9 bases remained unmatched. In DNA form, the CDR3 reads TGTGCCAGCTCACCAAGGGGCGGGAGTGGCGATGAGCAGTTCTTC. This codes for CASSPRGGSGDEQFF. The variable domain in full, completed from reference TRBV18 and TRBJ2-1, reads NAGVMQNPRHLVRRRGQEARLRCSPMKGHSHVYWYRQLPEEGLKFMVYLQKENIIDESGMPKERFSAEFPKEGPSILRIQQVVRGDSAAYFCASSPRGGSGDEQFFGPGTRLTVL.

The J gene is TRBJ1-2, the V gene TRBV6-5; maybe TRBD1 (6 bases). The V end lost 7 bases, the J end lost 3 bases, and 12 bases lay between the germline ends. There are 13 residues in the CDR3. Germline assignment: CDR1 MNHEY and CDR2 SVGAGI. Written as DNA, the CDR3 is TGTGCCAGCAACTACAGGGTACACTATGGCTACACCTTC. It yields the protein CASNYRVHYGYTF.

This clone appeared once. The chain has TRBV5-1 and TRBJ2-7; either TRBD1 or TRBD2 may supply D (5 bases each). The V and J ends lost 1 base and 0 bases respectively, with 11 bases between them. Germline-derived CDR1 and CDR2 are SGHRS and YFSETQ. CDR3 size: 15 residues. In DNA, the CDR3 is TGCGCCAGCAGCTTGAGTCGGGACGTCTCCTACGAGCAGTACTTC. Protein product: CASSLSRDVSYEQYF. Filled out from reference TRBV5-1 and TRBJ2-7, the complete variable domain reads KAGVTQTPRYLIKTRGQQVTLSCSPISGHRSVSWYQQTPGQGLQFLFEYFSETQRNKGNFPGRFSGRQFSNSRSEMNVSTLELGDSALYLCASSLSRDVSYEQYFGPGTRLTVT.

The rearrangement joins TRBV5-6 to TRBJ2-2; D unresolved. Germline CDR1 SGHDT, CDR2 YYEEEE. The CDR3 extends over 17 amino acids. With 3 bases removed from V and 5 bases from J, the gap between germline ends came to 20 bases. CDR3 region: CASSSTWDLYATGELFF. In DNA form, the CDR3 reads TGTGCCAGCAGCTCGACGTGGGATCTCTACGCTACCGGGGAGCTGTTTTTT.

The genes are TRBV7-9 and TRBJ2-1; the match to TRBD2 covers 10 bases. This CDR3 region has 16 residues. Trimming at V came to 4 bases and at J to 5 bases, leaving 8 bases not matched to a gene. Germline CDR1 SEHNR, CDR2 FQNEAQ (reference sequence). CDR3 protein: CASSSLGTSVDNEQFF. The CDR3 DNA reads TGTGCCAGCAGCTCACTCGGGACTAGCGTTGACAATGAGCAGTTCTTC.

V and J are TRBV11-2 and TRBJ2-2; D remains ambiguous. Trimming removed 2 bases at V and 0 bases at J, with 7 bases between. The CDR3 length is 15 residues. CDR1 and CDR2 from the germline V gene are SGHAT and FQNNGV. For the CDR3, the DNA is TGTGCCAGCAGCTTAAGGGCAGCGAACACCGGGGAGCTGTTTTTT. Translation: CASSLRAANTGELFF.

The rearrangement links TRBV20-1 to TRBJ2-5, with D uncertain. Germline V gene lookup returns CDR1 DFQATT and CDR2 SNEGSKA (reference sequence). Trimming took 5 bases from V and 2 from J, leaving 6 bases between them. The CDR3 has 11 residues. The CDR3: CSALVQETQYF. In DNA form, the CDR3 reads TGCAGTGCTCTCGTACAAGAGACCCAGTACTTC.

The DNA of the CDR3 is TGTGCCAGCAGTTTGGGGGACAATCAGCCCCAGCATTTT. Encoded protein: CASSLGDNQPQHF. V gene TRBV27 combines with J gene TRBJ1-5, with a weak D call TRBD1 (5 bases). Trimming shortened V by 3 bases and J by 3 bases, and 6 bases separated the two germline ends. The CDR3 runs 13 residues. Germline CDR1 reads MNHEY; CDR2 reads SMNVEV (reference sequence).